This T cell receptor (beta chain) was captured by sequencing in a study of T cell responses to AZD1222 COVID-19 vaccine. Here immunoSEQ multiplex PCR was the method, and the copy in TCRdb shows in-frame clones only, minus some. This sample carries 95,000 to 150,000 clones, 87% of them seen once, and the ten largest clones take just under 10%. A remark on this clone: Its antigen is not known.

Notes on the study in general: The study reported that nearly half of spike-specific TCRs target unmutated variant regions. There were mostly white British donors and more females than males, and clonal diversity was possibly underestimated.

From germline, CDR1 is SGHRS and CDR2 YFSETQ. This CDR3 has 13 residues. V lost 6 bases to trimming and J lost 0 bases, with 9 bases between them. Material: peripheral blood, obtained on day 0 of AZD1222 vaccination. The receptor was isolated from an adult in good health. The rearrangement links TRBV5-1 to TRBJ1-1; D not certain. CDR3 sequence (DNA): TGCGCCAGCAAGGTCGACATGAACACTGAAGCTTTCTTT. As protein: CASKVDMNTEAFF. The entire variable domain, with the rest obtained from reference TRBV5-1 and TRBJ1-1, is as follows: KAGVTQTPRYLIKTRGQQVTLSCSPISGHRSVSWYQQTPGQGLQFLFEYFSETQRNKGNFPGRFSGRQFSNSRSEMNVSTLELGDSALYLCASKVDMNTEAFFGQGTRLTVV.